This entry concerns a single TCR beta chain. Antigen unknown. This record belongs to a study of shared clonotypes between healthy human individuals. On the study more broadly: Three plates were used per donor for CD4 naive, three for CD4 memory, two for CD8 naive and one for CD8 memory.

The CDR3 runs to 16 residues. V shed 9 bases, J shed 2 bases, and the junction held 13 bases outside the gene matches. Germline lookup yields CDR1 PRHDT and CDR2 FYEKMQ (reference sequence). General study findings and limits: Among the subsets, naive ones generally showed larger estimated richness than memory ones. Only a few donors were included, so the genetic and exposure-history diversity represented was limited.

Assay: immunoSEQ multiplex PCR; the TCRdb copy retains only in-frame clones and omits some. The sample gives about 2.3 million clones, over 85% of which show up once; under 0.45% is in the top ten. Healthy HIV-negative adults with no recent acute infections or vaccinations were recruited as donors. Source material: naive CD4+ T cells from PBMCs. The subset denotes: CD45RA+ positively selected. The source is a young man in good health. Some clones in this sample may be carry-over from other donors' samples. The rearrangement uses TRBV13 and TRBJ2-7, with TRBD2 matching 10 bases. This CDR3 reads CASGGHVSGRPYEQYF. CDR3 coding DNA: TGTGCCAGTGGGGGCCATGTTAGCGGGAGGCCCTACGAGCAGTACTTC.